The clone carrying this T cell receptor beta chain was seen only a few times. Its antigen is not known. The sample is drawn from a study of T-cell reconstitution after alpha-beta-depleted transplantation in children. Library preparation (for TCRbeta) was performed with unique molecular identifiers. TCRdb fed the PCR reads into MiXCR, producing one record per CDR3 protein. The sample contains about 310,000 distinct CDR3 sequences, 20% to 30% of which appear only once. Overall study findings and caveats: The origin of alpha-beta T cells about two months after transplant was reportedly several hundred expanded graft clones. Surviving recipient T cells and intrathymic progenitors accounted for some patients' high TCRbeta diversity at day 60. A year post-transplant, T-cell counts and diversity derived mostly from newly produced T cells.

The input for sequencing was PBMCs, mostly from graft donor cells, taken 180 days after TCRalphabeta/CD19-depleted stem cell transplant. This sequence was found in a male patient younger than 18 who had a stem cell transplant for acute lymphoblastic leukemia, so the T cells may come from the graft donor.

The CDR3 reads CASIVSGPSYNEQFF. CDR3 DNA sequence: TGTGCCAGCATCGTTAGCGGTCCCTCCTACAATGAGCAGTTCTTC. The chain recombines TRBV27 with TRBJ2-1, with D perhaps matching TRBD2 (6 bases). CDR3 length: 15 residues. V gave up 7 bases and J gave up 0 bases, with 13 bases separating them. CDR1 is MNHEY, CDR2 SMNVEV, per germline (reference sequence).